This T cell receptor (beta chain) is drawn from a study of blood T cell repertoires in COVID-19 (TCRdb year 2020). Background for the entire study: Samples covering the acute and convalescent phases of COVID-19 were provided by collaborators in the United States, Italy and Spain. The prospective study material was composed of cDNA or gDNA derived from T cells, B-cell-depleted T cells, or PBMCs. The dataset comprised deeply sampled blood TCRbeta repertoires from subjects exposed to, actively infected with, or recovered from COVID-19. The repertoires were made available in a free public database intended to serve as a resource for research on the immune response to SARS-CoV-2. The samples were drawn from the first 160 participants of the ongoing ImmuneRACE study and from more than 1,000 subjects provided by 6 global collaborators. The sample metadata nearly always contained a de-identified subject ID, COVID-19 status, age in years and sex. Where available, HLA class I and class II types were obtained from metadata supplied by the sample provider rather than from assay-based typing. What the study reported, not specific to this receptor: How much clinical and demographic metadata was included differed by source and by participant, and the metadata was provided uncurated.

A distance of 16 bases separates the germline ends of V and J, which lose 4 bases and 6 bases respectively. The germline V gene encodes CDR1 SGHRS and CDR2 YFSETQ. From the cysteine through the phenylalanine, the CDR3 covers 15 amino acids. The only DNA kept is the CDR3, 45 bases in frame from the first base. Collaborating institutions collected whole blood in K2EDTA tubes following their own protocols. Collaborator samples were shipped for TCRbeta analysis as frozen whole blood, isolated PBMCs, or DNA extracted from either sample type. TCRbeta CDR3 regions were amplified from genomic DNA by means of the immunoSEQ Assay, a bias-controlled multiplex PCR. In the original analysis: Within the assay, amplification of reference gene primers was used to estimate how many nucleated cells each sample contained. To quantify the absolute abundance of each unique TCRbeta CDR3 rearrangement, sequence reads were collapsed and filtered. Productive Simpson clonality was computed per sample as the square root of Simpson's diversity index over productive rearrangements. TCRdb re-hosts the immuneACCESS table, in-frame sequences only. Its copies lack some clones; in the studies checked, an unresolved V gene accounts for under half of them, and the cause for the rest is not known. V and J calls and clone size follow that table, whereas D and trimming were derived from the DNA. The sample table contains tens of thousands of clones; only one count was recorded for around 79% of them. The ten largest clonotypes hold about 24% of the sample.

Turning to this clone: Which antigen it targets is not known. Qualities for individual bases were not recorded, and no much larger clone is one base off.

The sequence derives from a human donor in a cohort sampled during active COVID-19. The chain is made from TRBV5-1 and TRBJ1-4; the D gene is perhaps TRBD1, on 5 matching bases. Sequenced material: peripheral blood. The CDR3 protein is CASSLRVGVDEKLFF. The sequenced DNA is TGCGCCAGCAGCCTCAGGGTTGGGGTGGATGAAAAACTGTTTTTT.